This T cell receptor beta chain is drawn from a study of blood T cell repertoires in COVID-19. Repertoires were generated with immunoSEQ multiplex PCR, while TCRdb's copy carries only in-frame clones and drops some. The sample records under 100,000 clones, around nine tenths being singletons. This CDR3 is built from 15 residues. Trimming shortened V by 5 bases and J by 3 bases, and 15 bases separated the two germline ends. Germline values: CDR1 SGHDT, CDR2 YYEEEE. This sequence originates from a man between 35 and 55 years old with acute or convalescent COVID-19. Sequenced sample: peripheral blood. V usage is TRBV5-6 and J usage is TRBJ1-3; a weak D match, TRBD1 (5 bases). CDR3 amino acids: CASRVLGGYGNTIYF. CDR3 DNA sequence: TGTGCCAGCAGGGTATTGGGGGGTTATGGAAACACCATATATTTT.